This paragraph covers one TCR beta chain sequence. Only in-frame clones appear in the TCRdb table, and some are missing; sequencing was by immunoSEQ multiplex PCR. In the table there are over 70,000 clones, around nine tenths of which are singletons. These data are taken from a study of technical replicates of blood from a few donors. CDR1 and CDR2 (germline): SNHLY, FYNNEI. Trimming removed 5 bases at V and 5 bases at J, with 16 bases between. The CDR3 sequence is 15 residues long. The receptor comes from a human donor in good health. The chain recombines TRBV2 with TRBJ2-1; D perhaps matches TRBD2 (5 bases). The source material was T cells isolated from PBMCs. The CDR3 here is CASSPDSVPHNEQFF. CDR3 DNA: TGTGCCAGCAGTCCGGACTCAGTACCTCACAATGAGCAGTTCTTC.